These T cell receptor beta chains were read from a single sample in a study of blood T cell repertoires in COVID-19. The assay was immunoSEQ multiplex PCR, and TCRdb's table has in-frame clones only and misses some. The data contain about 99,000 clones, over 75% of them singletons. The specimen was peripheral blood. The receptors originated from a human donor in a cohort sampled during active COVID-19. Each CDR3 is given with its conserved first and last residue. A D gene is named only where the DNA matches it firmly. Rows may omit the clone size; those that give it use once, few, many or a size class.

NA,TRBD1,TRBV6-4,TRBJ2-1,TGTGCCAGCAGAGAAACCGGGACAGGGGTCGAGCAGTTCTTC,CASRETGTGVEQFF
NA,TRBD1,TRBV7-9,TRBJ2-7,TGTGCCAGCAGTCTAACAGGGGCAGACTACGAGCAGTACTTC,CASSLTGADYEQYF
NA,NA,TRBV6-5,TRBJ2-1,TGTGCCATCGTAAAGGAACTAGGGCTTTACAATGAGCAGTTCTTC,CAIVKELGLYNEQFF
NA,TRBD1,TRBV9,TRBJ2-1,TGTGCCAGCAGCGGAGGGACCCTGAGACAGGGGGCGAATGAGCAGTTCTTC,CASSGGTLRQGANEQFF
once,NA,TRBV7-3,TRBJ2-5,TGTGCCAGCAGCTTCAGAGAGACCCAGTACTTC,CASSFRETQYF
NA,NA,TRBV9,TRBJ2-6,TGTGCCAGCAGCGTAGGGCCCGGGGCCAACGTCCTGACTTTC,CASSVGPGANVLTF
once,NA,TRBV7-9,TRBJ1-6,TGTGCCAGCAGCACTAATCCGGGACCCCTCCACTTT,CASSTNPGPLHF
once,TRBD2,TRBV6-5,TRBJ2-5,TGTGCCAGCAGTCCCGGGGGGGTCCAAGAGACCCAGTACTTC,CASSPGGVQETQYF
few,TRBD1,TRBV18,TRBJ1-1,TGTGCCAGCTCACCGACAGGGATGAACACTGAAGCTTTCTTT,CASSPTGMNTEAFF
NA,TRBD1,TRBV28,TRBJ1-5,TGTGCCAGCAGTTTACCGACGGGGACAGCCTATAGCAATCAGCCCCAGCATTTT,CASSLPTGTAYSNQPQHF
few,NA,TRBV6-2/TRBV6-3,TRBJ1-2,TGTGCCAGCAGCCCCGACTCGTATGGCTACACCTTC,CASSPDSYGYTF
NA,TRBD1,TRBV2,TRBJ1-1,TGTGCCAGCATGGGGACAGAAAACACTGAAGCTTTCTTT,CASMGTENTEAFF
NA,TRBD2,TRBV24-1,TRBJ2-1,TGTGCCACCCGCAGTAAGGGACTAGCGGGAGGGAATGAGCAGTTCTTC,CATRSKGLAGGNEQFF
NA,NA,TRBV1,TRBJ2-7,TGCACCAGCAGCCAAGAGGGCTCAACAGGGATAGAGCAGTACTTC,CTSSQEGSTGIEQYF
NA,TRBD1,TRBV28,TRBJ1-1,TGTGCCAGCTTGACAGGGCTGAACACTGAAGCTTTCTTT,CASLTGLNTEAFF
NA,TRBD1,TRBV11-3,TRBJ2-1,TGTGCCAGCAGCCCCGGGACAGCCTACAATGAGCAGTTCTTC,CASSPGTAYNEQFF
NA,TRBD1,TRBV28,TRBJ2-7,TGTGCCAGCAGACTATCCGGGACAGTCATCTACGAGCAGTACTTC,CASRLSGTVIYEQYF
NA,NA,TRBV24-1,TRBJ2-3,TGTGCCACCAGTGATTTGGGCGGAACTAGCACAGATACGCAGTATTTT,CATSDLGGTSTDTQYF
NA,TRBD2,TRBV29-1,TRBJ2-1,TGCAGCGTTATTAGCGGGGGCTCCTACAATGAGCAGTTCTTC,CSVISGGSYNEQFF
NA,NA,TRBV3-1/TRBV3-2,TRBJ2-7,TGTGCCAGCAGCCAAGGATTTGGGCAGGGGCGCGAGCAGTACTTC,CASSQGFGQGREQYF
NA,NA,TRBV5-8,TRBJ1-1,TGTGCCAGCAGAAGAACAGATATAAACACTGAAGCTTTCTTT,CASRRTDINTEAFF
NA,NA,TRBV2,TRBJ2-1,TGTGCCAGCAGTGAGTTTAGCACATACAATGAGCAGTTCTTC,CASSEFSTYNEQFF
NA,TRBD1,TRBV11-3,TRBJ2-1,TGTGCCAGCAGCACGCACAGGGGCCGCAATGAGCAGTTCTTC,CASSTHRGRNEQFF
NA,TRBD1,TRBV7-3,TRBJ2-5,TGTGCCAGCAGCTTAACACAGGGGGAGACCCAGTACTTC,CASSLTQGETQYF
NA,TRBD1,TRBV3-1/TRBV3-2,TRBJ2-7,TGTGCCAGCAGCCAAGATCAGGGGGAAGTAGGCTACGAGCAGTACTTC,CASSQDQGEVGYEQYF
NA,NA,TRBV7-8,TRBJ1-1,TGTGCCAGCATATCACCACAGGGTTTTGTGGACACTGAAGCTTTCTTT,CASISPQGFVDTEAFF
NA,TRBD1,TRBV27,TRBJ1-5,TGTGCCAGCAGCGAAAGGGGGCGGCAGCCCCAGCATTTT,CASSERGRQPQHF
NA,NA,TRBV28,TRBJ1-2,TGTGCCACCTCACCCACGGGTGGCAGGGAATTAATCTATGGCTACACCTTC,CATSPTGGRELIYGYTF
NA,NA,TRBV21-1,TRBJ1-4,TGTGCCAGCAGCGCGATAAATTTAGTGGCAACTAATGAAAAACTGTTTTTT,CASSAINLVATNEKLFF
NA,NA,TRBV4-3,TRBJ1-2,TGCGCCAGCAGCCATGACAGGACACTCTATGGCTACACCTTC,CASSHDRTLYGYTF
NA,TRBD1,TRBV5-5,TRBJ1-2,TGTGCCAGCAGCTTTTTCGAGACAGGGGGCCATGGCTACACCTTC,CASSFFETGGHGYTF
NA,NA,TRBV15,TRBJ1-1,TGTGCCACCAGCAGTAGGACGGGATACACTGAAGCTTTCTTT,CATSSRTGYTEAFF
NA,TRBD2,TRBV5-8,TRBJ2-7,TGTGCCAGCAGCACCTGGACTAGCGGAACCCGGTACGAGCAGTACTTC,CASSTWTSGTRYEQYF
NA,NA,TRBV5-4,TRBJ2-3,TGTGCCAGCAGCTCCGAGGGACTGCTGCACAGTGCGCAGTATTTT,CASSSEGLLHSAQYF
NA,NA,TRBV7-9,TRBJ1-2,TGTGCCAGCAGCTCCCCGGGAGAGACCTATGGCTACACCTTC,CASSSPGETYGYTF
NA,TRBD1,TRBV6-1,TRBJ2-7,TGTGCCAGCAGTGAAAGGGCCGGGACAGCGCCCTACGAGCAGTACTTC,CASSERAGTAPYEQYF